The source of this TCR beta chain is a study of type 1 and type 2 diabetes patients. About the research overall: From PBMCs, CD4+ and CD8+ T cells were isolated by magnetic microbeads. General study findings and limits: In type 2 diabetes, highly-expanded CD4+ clones took a median roughly 4% of reads.

Each participant gave 8 to 10 milliliters of peripheral blood. Per germline, CDR1 SGHTA and CDR2 FQGNSA. Trimming pared 2 bases from V and 3 bases from J, leaving 13 bases between. The CDR3 loop spans 15 amino acids. This clonotype occurred many times. What it binds is not known. The PCR template was genomic DNA. Multiplex PCR with 30 forward and 13 reverse primers amplified the TCR beta CDR3. One entry per CDR3 protein, called by TCRdb with MiXCR from the multiplex PCR reads. The repertoire consists of some 250,000 distinct CDR3 sequences, with around 47% occurring once and the leading ten covering roughly 13%.

The gene calls are TRBV7-2 and TRBJ2-5; the D gene is possibly TRBD2 (5 bases). The TCR originated in a man aged 18-30 years with type 2 diabetes. Sequenced input: peripheral blood mononuclear cells (PBMCs). Here the CDR3 DNA reads TGTGCCAGCAGCTTAAGGACCCGGCGGGAAGAGACCCAGTACTTC. Encoded protein: CASSLRTRREETQYF.